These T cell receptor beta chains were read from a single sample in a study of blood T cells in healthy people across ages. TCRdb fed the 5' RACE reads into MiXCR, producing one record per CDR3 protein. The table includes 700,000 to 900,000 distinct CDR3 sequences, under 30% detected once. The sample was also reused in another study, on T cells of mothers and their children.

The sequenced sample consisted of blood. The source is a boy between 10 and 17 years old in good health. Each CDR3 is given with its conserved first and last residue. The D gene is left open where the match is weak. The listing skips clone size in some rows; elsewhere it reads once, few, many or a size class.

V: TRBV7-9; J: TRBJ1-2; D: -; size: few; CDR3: CASSPTQGRINYGYTF; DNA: TGTGCCAGCAGCCCCACTCAGGGGCGCATTAACTATGGCTACACCTTC
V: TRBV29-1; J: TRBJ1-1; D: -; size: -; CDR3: CSALENTEAFF; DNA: TGCAGCGCCCTAGAGAACACTGAAGCTTTCTTT
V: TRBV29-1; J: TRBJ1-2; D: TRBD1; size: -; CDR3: CSVRDRGAGYGYTF; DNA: TGCAGCGTTCGTGACAGGGGGGCGGGCTATGGCTACACCTTC
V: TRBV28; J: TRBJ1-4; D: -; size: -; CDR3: CASSSPNRRTNEKLFF; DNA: TGTGCCAGCAGTTCACCGAACAGGAGAACTAATGAAAAACTGTTTTTT
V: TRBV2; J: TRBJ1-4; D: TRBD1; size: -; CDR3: CASSQDRDNEKLFF; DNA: TGTGCCAGCAGTCAGGACAGGGATAATGAAAAACTGTTTTTT
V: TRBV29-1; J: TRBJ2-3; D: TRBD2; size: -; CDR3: CSVEDGLAGTDTQYF; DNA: TGCAGCGTTGAAGATGGACTAGCTGGCACAGATACGCAGTATTTT
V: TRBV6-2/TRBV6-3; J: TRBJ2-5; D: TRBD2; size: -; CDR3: CASSRTGGQTQYF; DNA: TGTGCCAGCAGTAGGACGGGGGGACAGACCCAGTACTTC
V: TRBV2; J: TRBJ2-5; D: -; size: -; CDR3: CASRPGEGTETQYF; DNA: TGTGCCAGCAGGCCTGGGGAAGGGACGGAGACCCAGTACTTC
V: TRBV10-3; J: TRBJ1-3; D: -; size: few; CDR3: CAISTAGTGNTIYF; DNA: TGTGCCATCTCAACGGCGGGCACTGGAAACACCATATATTTT
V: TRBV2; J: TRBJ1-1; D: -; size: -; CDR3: CASSEAGSEAFF; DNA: TGTGCCAGCAGTGAGGCGGGGTCTGAAGCTTTCTTT
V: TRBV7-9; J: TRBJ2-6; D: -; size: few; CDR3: CAAGQGPSLSGANVLTF; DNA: TGTGCGGCCGGCCAGGGGCCCTCTCTCTCTGGGGCCAACGTCCTGACTTTC
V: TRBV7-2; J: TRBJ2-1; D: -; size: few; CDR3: CASSSEPSNEQFF; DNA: TGTGCCAGCAGCTCGGAACCCTCCAATGAGCAGTTCTTC
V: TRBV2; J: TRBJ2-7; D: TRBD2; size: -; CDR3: CASSRGELAGGPGLREQYF; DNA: TGTGCCAGCTCCCGAGGGGAACTAGCGGGGGGACCCGGTCTTCGCGAGCAGTACTTC
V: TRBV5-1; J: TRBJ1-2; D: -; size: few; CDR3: CASSLLRGMEYGYTF; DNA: TGCGCCAGCAGCTTGTTAAGGGGGATGGAGTATGGCTACACCTTC
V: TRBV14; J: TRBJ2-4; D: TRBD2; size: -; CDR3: CASSHLGTSQNIQYF; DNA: TGTGCCAGCAGCCACCTAGGGACTAGCCAAAACATTCAGTACTTC
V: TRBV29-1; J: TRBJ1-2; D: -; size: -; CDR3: CSASDGYTF; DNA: TGCAGCGCCTCAGATGGCTACACCTTC
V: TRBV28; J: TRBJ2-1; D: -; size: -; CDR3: CASSLSGQGRGEQFF; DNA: TGTGCCAGCAGTCTTTCGGGTCAGGGGCGGGGTGAGCAGTTCTTC
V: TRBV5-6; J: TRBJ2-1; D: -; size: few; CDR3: CASSLPPQGSYDEQFF; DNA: TGTGCCAGCAGCTTGCCACCGCAGGGGTCGTACGATGAGCAGTTCTTC
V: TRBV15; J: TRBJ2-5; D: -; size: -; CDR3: CATSRDPRQAQETQYF; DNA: TGTGCCACCAGCAGAGATCCTAGACAGGCCCAAGAGACCCAGTACTTC
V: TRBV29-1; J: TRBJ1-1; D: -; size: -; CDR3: CSVGDTYTEAFF; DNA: TGCAGCGTCGGCGACACCTACACTGAAGCTTTCTTT
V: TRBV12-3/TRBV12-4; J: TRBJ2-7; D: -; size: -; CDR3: CASSLKGESYEQYF; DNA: TGTGCCAGCAGTTTGAAGGGAGAATCCTACGAGCAGTACTTC
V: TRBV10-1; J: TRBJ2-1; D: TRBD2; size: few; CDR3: CASTGTSGDNEQFF; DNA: TGCGCCAGCACCGGGACTAGCGGGGACAATGAGCAGTTCTTC
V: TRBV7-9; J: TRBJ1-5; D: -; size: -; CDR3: CASSLFNSNQPQHF; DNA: TGTGCCAGCAGCCTTTTCAATAGCAATCAGCCCCAGCATTTT
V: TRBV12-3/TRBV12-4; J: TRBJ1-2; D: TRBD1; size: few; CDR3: CASSPTGVPYGYTF; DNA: TGTGCCAGCAGTCCAACAGGGGTTCCCTATGGCTACACCTTC
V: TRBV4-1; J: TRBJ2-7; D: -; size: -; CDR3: CASGTFLRGPGHEQYF; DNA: TGCGCCAGCGGTACATTCCTCAGAGGGCCTGGACACGAGCAGTACTTC
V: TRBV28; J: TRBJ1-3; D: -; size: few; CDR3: CASSPGGTGNTIYF; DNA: TGTGCCAGCTCGCCAGGAGGTACTGGAAACACCATATATTTT
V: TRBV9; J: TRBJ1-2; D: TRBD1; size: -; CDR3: CASSVTSGTGVGYTF; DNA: TGTGCCAGCAGCGTTACTTCCGGGACAGGGGTAGGCTACACCTTC
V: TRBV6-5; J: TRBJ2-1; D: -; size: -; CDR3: CASSSDSDEQFF; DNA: TGTGCCAGCAGTTCCGACAGTGATGAGCAGTTCTTC
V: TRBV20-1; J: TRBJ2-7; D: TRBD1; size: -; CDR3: CSASGQGKGSYEQYF; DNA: TGCAGTGCTAGTGGACAGGGGAAAGGTTCCTACGAGCAGTACTTC
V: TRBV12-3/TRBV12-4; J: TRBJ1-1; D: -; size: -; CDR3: CASSRGGANTEAFF; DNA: TGTGCCAGCAGCCGGGGCGGGGCGAACACTGAAGCTTTCTTT
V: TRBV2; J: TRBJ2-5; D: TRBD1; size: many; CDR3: CASSEALPRTGRIGQETQYF; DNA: TGTGCCAGCAGTGAAGCGCTCCCAAGGACAGGGAGGATAGGCCAAGAGACCCAGTACTTC
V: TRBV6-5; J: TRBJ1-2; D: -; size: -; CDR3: CASRPTVNYGYTF; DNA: TGTGCCAGCAGACCCACAGTAAACTATGGCTACACCTTC
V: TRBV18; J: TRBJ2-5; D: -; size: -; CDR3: CASSPRPETQYF; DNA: TGTGCCAGCTCACCCCGCCCAGAGACCCAGTACTTC
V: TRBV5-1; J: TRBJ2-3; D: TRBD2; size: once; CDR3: CASSAGTSGRRTDTQYF; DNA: TGCGCCAGCAGCGCCGGGACTAGCGGGAGACGGACAGATACGCAGTATTTT
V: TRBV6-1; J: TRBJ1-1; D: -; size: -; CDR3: CASARNTEAFF; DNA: TGTGCGTCGGCAAGGAACACTGAAGCTTTCTTT
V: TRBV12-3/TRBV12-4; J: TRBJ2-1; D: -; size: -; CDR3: CASSLRRGSHNEQFF; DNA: TGTGCCAGCAGTTTACGACGGGGATCACACAATGAGCAGTTCTTC
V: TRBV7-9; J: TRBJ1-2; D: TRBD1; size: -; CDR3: CTSSRSGQDVF; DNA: TGTACCAGCAGTCGATCGGGACAGGACGTTTTC
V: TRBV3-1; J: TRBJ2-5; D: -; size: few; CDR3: CASSQDWGPKRETQYF; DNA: TGTGCCAGCAGCCAAGATTGGGGGCCCAAGAGAGAAACCCAGTACTTC
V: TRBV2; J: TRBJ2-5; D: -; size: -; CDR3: CASNRIQETQYF; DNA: TGTGCCAGCAACAGGATCCAAGAGACCCAGTACTTC
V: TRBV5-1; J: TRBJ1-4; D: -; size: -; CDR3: CASSLQGDTNEKLFF; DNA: TGCGCCAGCAGCTTGCAGGGAGATACTAATGAAAAACTGTTTTTT
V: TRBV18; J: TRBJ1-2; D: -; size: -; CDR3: CASSPSGDYKGYTF; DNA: TGTGCCAGCTCACCAAGTGGCGACTATAAGGGCTACACCTTC
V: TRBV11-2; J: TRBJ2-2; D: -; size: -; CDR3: CASSLIRTSNTGELFF; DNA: TGTGCCAGCAGCTTAATAAGGACATCGAACACCGGGGAGCTGTTTTTT
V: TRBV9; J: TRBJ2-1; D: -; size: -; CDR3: CASSVEGASYNEQFF; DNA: TGTGCCAGCAGCGTAGAAGGCGCCAGTTACAATGAGCAGTTCTTC
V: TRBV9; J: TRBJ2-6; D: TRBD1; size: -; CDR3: CVSSVETTGANSGANVLTF; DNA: TGTGTCAGCAGCGTAGAAACGACAGGGGCTAACTCTGGGGCCAACGTCCTGACTTTC
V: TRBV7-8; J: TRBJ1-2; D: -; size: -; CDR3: CASTGRTGHGYTF; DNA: TGTGCCAGCACCGGGAGGACGGGGCATGGCTACACCTTC
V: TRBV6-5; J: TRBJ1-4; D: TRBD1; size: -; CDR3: CASSFGDRVNLWHEKLFF; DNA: TGTGCCAGCAGTTTCGGGGACAGGGTGAATCTTTGGCATGAAAAACTGTTTTTT
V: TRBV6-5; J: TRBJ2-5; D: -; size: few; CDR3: CVSSHPRDQETQYF; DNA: TGTGTCAGCTCTCACCCTCGGGACCAAGAGACCCAGTACTTC
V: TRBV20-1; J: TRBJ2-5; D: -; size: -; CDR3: CSARATYQETQYF; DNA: TGCAGTGCTAGAGCGACATATCAAGAGACCCAGTACTTC
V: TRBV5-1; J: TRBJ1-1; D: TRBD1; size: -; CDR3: CASSLDGQGANTEAFF; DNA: TGCGCCAGCAGTTTAGATGGGCAGGGGGCGAACACTGAAGCTTTCTTT
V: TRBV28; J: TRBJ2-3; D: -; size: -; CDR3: CASSFTGGSGLAGVPSTDTQYF; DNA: TGTGCCAGCAGTTTCACAGGGGGCTCGGGGCTAGCGGGAGTCCCGAGCACAGATACGCAGTATTTT
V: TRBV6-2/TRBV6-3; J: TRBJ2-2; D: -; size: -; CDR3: CASASFSGELFF; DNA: TGTGCCAGCGCCTCTTTTAGCGGGGAGCTGTTTTTT
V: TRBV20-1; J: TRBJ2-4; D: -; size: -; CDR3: CSARDHGLAKNIQYF; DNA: TGCAGTGCTAGAGATCACGGCCTAGCCAAAAACATTCAGTACTTC
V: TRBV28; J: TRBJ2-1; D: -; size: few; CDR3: CASLGNEQFF; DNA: TGTGCCAGCCTGGGGAATGAGCAGTTCTTC
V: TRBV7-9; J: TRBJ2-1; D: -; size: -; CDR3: CASSLAWTGNEQFF; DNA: TGTGCCAGCAGCTTAGCGTGGACGGGGAATGAGCAGTTCTTC
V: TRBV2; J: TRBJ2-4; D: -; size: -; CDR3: CASRPIQGIENIQYF; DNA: TGTGCCAGCAGGCCGATTCAGGGAATTGAAAACATTCAGTACTTC
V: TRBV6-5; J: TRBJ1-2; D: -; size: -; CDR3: CASRKDGNYGYTF; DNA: TGTGCCAGCCGAAAGGACGGTAACTATGGCTACACCTTC
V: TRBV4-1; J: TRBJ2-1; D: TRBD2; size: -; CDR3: CASSQTAGGYNEQFF; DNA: TGCGCCAGCAGCCAAACAGCGGGGGGTTACAATGAGCAGTTCTTC
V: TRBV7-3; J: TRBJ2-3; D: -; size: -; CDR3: CASSLYGGQGTDTQYF; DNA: TGTGCCAGCAGCTTATACGGGGGGCAGGGCACAGATACGCAGTATTTT